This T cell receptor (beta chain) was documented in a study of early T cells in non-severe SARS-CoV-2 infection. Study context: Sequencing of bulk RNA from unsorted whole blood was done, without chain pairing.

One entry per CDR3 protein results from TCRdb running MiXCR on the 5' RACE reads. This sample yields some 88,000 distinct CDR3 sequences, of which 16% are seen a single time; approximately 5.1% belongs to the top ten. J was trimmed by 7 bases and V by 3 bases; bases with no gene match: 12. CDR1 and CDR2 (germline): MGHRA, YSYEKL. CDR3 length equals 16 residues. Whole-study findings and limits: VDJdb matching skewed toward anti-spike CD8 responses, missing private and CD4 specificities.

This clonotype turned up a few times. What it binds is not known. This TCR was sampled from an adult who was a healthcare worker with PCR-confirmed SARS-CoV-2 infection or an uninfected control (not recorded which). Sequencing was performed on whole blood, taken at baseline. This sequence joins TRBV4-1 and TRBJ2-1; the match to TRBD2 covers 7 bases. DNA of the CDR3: TGCGCCAGCAGCCAGCGGGGGAGGCCCGGTACAAATGAGCAGTTCTTC. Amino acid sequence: CASSQRGRPGTNEQFF.